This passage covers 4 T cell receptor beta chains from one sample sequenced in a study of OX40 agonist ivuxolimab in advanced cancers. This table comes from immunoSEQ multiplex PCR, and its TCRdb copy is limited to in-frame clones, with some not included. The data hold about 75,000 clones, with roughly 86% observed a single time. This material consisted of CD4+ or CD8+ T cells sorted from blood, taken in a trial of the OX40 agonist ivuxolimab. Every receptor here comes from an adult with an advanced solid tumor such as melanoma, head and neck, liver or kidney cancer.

Here the CDR3 reads CAISESGNTIYF. CDR3 nucleotides: TGTGCCATCAGTGAGTCGGGAAACACCATATATTTT. The chain recombines TRBV10-3 with TRBJ1-3, with no clear D. V lost 0 bases, J lost 4 bases, and 1 base lay in between. The CDR3 sequence is 12 residues long. CDR1 and CDR2 from the germline V gene are ENHRY and SYGVKD.

CDR3 protein: CASSLRGRNEKLFF. The CDR3, as DNA: TGTGCCAGCAGTTTGCGCGGGCGGAATGAAAAACTGTTTTTT. This sequence joins TRBV27 and TRBJ1-4, with unresolved D. The V gene's germline CDR1 is MNHEY and CDR2 SMNVEV (reference sequence). Trimming removed 3 bases at V and 5 bases at J, with 10 bases between. There are 14 residues in the CDR3.

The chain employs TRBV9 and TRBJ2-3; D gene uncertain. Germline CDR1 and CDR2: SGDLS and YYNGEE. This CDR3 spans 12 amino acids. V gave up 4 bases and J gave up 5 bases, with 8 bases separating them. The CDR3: CASSSLGDTQYF. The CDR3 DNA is TGTGCCAGCAGCTCCTTGGGAGATACGCAGTATTTT. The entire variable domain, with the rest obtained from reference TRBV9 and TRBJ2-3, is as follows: DSGVTQTPKHLITATGQRVTLRCSPRSGDLSVYWYQQSLDQGLQFLIQYYNGEERAKGNILERFSAQQFPDLHSELNLSSLELGDSALYFCASSSLGDTQYFGPGTRLTVL.

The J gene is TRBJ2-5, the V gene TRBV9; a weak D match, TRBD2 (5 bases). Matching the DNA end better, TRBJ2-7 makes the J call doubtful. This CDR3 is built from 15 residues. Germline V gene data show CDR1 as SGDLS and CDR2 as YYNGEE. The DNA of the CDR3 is TGTGCCAGCAGCGTGGGCGGGCCTGGGAGCGACGAGCAGTACTTC. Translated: CASSVGGPGSDEQYF.